This T cell receptor beta chain is drawn from a study of OX40 agonist ivuxolimab in advanced cancers. With respect to the entire study: The costimulatory receptor OX40 (CD134) was targeted by ivuxolimab, a fully human IgG2 agonistic monoclonal antibody. Intravenous ivuxolimab was administered to patients every 2 weeks at six dose levels: 0.01, 0.1, 0.3, 1.5, 3 and 10 mg/kg. Of the roughly 51 patients in dose escalation, about 20 had hepatocellular carcinoma, approximately 15 had melanoma, 9 had renal cell carcinoma and 9 had head and neck cancer. In the dose-escalation cohort, more than 75% of patients were male, and the mean age was approximately 60 years, with a range of roughly 20 to 80. Prior anti-PD-1, anti-PD-L1 or anti-CTLA-4 therapy was permitted, and checkpoint inhibitors had been received by about two fifths of dose-escalation patients. Partial responses occurred in three dose-escalation patients: two with cutaneous melanoma and one with hepatocellular carcinoma. Peripheral TCRbeta sequencing was intended to test whether TCR sequence diversity was altered and clonal T-cell expansion was caused by ivuxolimab. The monotherapy dose-escalation portion (N ≈ 52 patients) of the phase I ivuxolimab trial is reported in the paper. Findings and caveats that apply to the study as a whole: In the 0.1-3.0 mg/kg groups, partial responders were among the patients with the lowest normalized peripheral clonal expansion, particularly in CD8+ T cells. After ivuxolimab, more expanded clones were found on average in CD8+ T cells than in CD4+ T cells. At doses from 0.1 to 3.0 mg/kg, clonal expansion was seen in both CD4+ and CD8+ blood T cells between baseline and week 6. Which antigens the clonally expanded peripheral T cells were specific for was not determined. Low levels of normalized T-cell clonal expansion were also shown by some nonresponding patients.

The cysteine opens and the phenylalanine closes a CDR3 of 19 amino acids. Kept here is only the CDR3 DNA, which spans 57 bases and is read in frame from base 1. From the germline V gene, CDR1 is SGHRS and CDR2 is YFSETQ. At the junction V is shortened by 4 bases and J by 1 base; bases outside the gene matches: 17. Genomic DNA was extracted from sorted cells for sequencing of the TCRbeta CDR3 region. The immunoSEQ Assay was used to sequence the TCRbeta CDR3 regions. TCRdb stores this immuneACCESS table with in-frame sequences only. Part of the clones is absent; in the studies checked, under half of the shortfall reflects unresolved V genes, and no reason is known for the rest. This sample gives about 100,000 clones in total; 75% to 90% of them show up just once. The ten largest clones add up to 0.16% of the sample. With regard to this clone: Its antigen is currently not known. No base qualities exist here, and no much larger clone lies one base off it.

The trial excluded patients who had a history of autoimmune disease or who were on systemic immunosuppression. Peripheral blood for TCR sequencing was collected from all dose cohorts at baseline, on cycle 4 day 1, and on cycle 7 day 1. The samples were drawn from a first-in-human, open-label, multicenter phase I dose-escalation trial of ivuxolimab. Adults with locally advanced or metastatic melanoma, renal cell carcinoma, hepatocellular carcinoma or head and neck squamous cell carcinoma were enrolled in the trial. CD4+ and CD8+ T cells were sorted separately from peripheral blood before TCR sequencing.

The sequence joins TRBV5-1 to TRBJ1-1; the junction holds 9 bases that match TRBD1. The source material was CD4+ or CD8+ T cells sorted from blood, sampled in a trial of the OX40 agonist ivuxolimab. The receptor was derived from an adult with an advanced solid tumor such as melanoma, head and neck, liver or kidney cancer. The DNA reads as follows: TGCGCCAGCAGCCCCGGAGGGGGACAGGGTATTAACTGGAACACTGAAGCTTTCTTT. Its coded protein is CASSPGGGQGINWNTEAFF.